This is a list of T cell receptor beta chains from one sample in a study of OX40 agonist ivuxolimab in advanced cancers. Data came from immunoSEQ multiplex PCR; TCRdb stores just in-frame clones and leaves some out. In the table there are more than 60,000 clones, approximately 90% of which are singletons. The sequences come from CD4+ or CD8+ T cells sorted from blood, collected in a trial of the OX40 agonist ivuxolimab. The receptors here all came from an adult with an advanced solid tumor such as melanoma, head and neck, liver or kidney cancer. Both conserved end residues are trimmed from each CDR3.

>TRBJ2-5|TRBV18|12
ASSHSGGLETQY
>TRBJ2-3|TRBV5-1|15
ASSLVPSGGSTDTQY
>TRBJ1-1|TRBV6-5|12
ASKARGRGTEAF
>TRBJ2-7|TRBV5-5|14
ASSLGVGQAAYEQY
>TRBJ1-6|TRBV30|18
AWNPNRDLGRGSYNSPLH
>TRBJ1-1|TRBV6-1|13
ASTLDSGRNTEAF
>TRBJ1-4|TRBV5-1|13
ASSFSGNPNEKLF
>TRBJ1-2|TRBV30|11
ASTLGRGNGYT
>TRBJ1-3|TRBV19|13
ASSTWGQSGNTIY
>TRBJ1-3|TRBV10-2|13
ASSESAGAGNTIY
>TRBJ2-3|TRBV6-1|12
ASSQAFSTDTQY
>TRBJ2-3|TRBV5-1|18
ASSSSPNIYGTAFTDTQY
>TRBJ1-4|TRBV19|13
ASSITADPNEKLF
>TRBJ2-1|TRBV20-1|9
SAYEYNEQF
>TRBJ2-3|TRBV19|13
ASAAPGTSTDTQY